Below, 6 T cell receptor beta chains from the same sample are listed, as sequenced in a study of blood T cell repertoires in COVID-19 (dated by TCRdb to the early 2020s). The receptor library was made with the immunoSEQ multiplex PCR assay. TCRdb limited this immuneACCESS table to in-frame rearrangements with V and J called. A share of clones is missing; checked studies link under half to unresolved V genes, and the rest is unexplained. Counted in this sample were roughly 220,000 clones; 75% to 85% of them appeared once. The ten largest clones represent about 1.5% of the sample. The sequencing sample was made of peripheral blood. The receptors were gathered from a woman aged 40-49 years who had recovered from COVID-19.

The chain is built from TRBV4-3 and TRBJ1-2; D uncertain. This CDR3 is built from 15 residues. Germline values: CDR1 LGHNA, CDR2 YSLEER. Trimming shortened V by 2 bases and J by 7 bases, and 17 bases separated the two germline ends. The CDR3 protein is CASSQSIGEVAGYTF. The DNA for the CDR3 is TGCGCCAGCAGCCAATCTATCGGGGAGGTGGCTGGCTACACCTTC.

In this sample, this clone turned up a few times. The chain is built from TRBV3-1 (or the pseudogene TRBV3-2) and TRBJ1-2, with 8 bases fitting TRBD1. CDR1 is LGHDT, CDR2 YNNKEL, per germline (reference sequence). The CDR3 extends over 16 amino acids. With 4 bases clipped from V and 4 bases from J, the junction kept 11 bases outside the gene matches. CDR3 nucleotides: TGTGCCAGCAGCCCTCAAGGACAGGGCGTTGGCTATGGCTACACCTTC. It encodes CASSPQGQGVGYGYTF.

The chain joins TRBV4-3 to TRBJ1-1; possibly TRBD1 for D (6 bases). Germline lookup yields CDR1 LGHNA and CDR2 YSLEER. The length of the CDR3 is 14 residues. Trimming removed 1 base at V and 2 bases at J, with 8 bases between. The CDR3 DNA reads as TGCGCCAGCAGCCAAGCGACAGGAAACACTGAAGCTTTCTTT. Its protein product is CASSQATGNTEAFF.

The J gene is TRBJ1-2, the V gene TRBV4-2, with TRBD1 identical over 10 bases. The germline V gene encodes CDR1 LGHNA and CDR2 YNFKEQ. V lost 0 bases to trimming and J lost 4 bases; unmatched junction nucleotides: 11. This CDR3 is 18 amino acids long. The CDR3, as DNA: TGTGCCAGCAGCCAAGATCCAAACCAGGACAGGGGGGGCTATGGCTACACCTTC. Translating gives CASSQDPNQDRGGYGYTF.

The V gene is TRBV5-1, the J gene TRBJ1-1, with D unclear. In germline, CDR1 is SGHRS, CDR2 YFSETQ. V was shortened by 3 bases and J by 7 bases, with 13 bases between the two germline ends. The CDR3 has 13 amino acids. The CDR3 sequence is CASSSRGDDEAFF. For the CDR3, the DNA is TGCGCCAGCAGCTCCCGAGGCGACGATGAAGCTTTCTTT.

This chain connects TRBV29-1 to TRBJ2-7; perhaps TRBD2 as D (7 bases). V shed 3 bases and J shed 1 base, with 13 bases lying between them. The CDR3 extends over 14 amino acids. Germline V gives CDR1 SQVTM, CDR2 ANQGSEA. The CDR3 nucleotides are TGCAGCGTTGAGATGGAGGGGGGGTCCTACGAGCAGTACTTC. Translated: CSVEMEGGSYEQYF.